These T cell receptor beta chains were read from a single sample in a study of radiation and T cells in renal cell carcinoma. TCRdb keeps only in-frame clones here, not all; method: immunoSEQ multiplex PCR. This sample has about 170,000 clones; about nine tenths occur once, and the top ten carry 10% to 12%. Sequenced here: blood, sampled from a patient whose treatment included radiotherapy and nephrectomy. Receptors were obtained from a woman between 50 and 59 years old with renal cell carcinoma. The CDR3 runs from the conserved cysteine through the conserved F or W. The D gene is left open where the match is weak. The size of a clone is reported for some rows only, either as once, few or many, or as a class for expanded clones.

>-|TRBV5-1|TRBJ1-1|TRBD1
TGCGCCAGCACTACAGGGGGCGGCACTGAAGCTTTCTTT
CASTTGGGTEAFF
>-|TRBV28|TRBJ1-2|-
TGTGCCAGCTCCCTGGGGTTTAACTATGGCTACACCTTC
CASSLGFNYGYTF
>-|TRBV5-6|TRBJ2-6|TRBD1
TGTGCCAGCAGACGAACAGGGGGCATAACTGGGGCCAACGTCCTGACTTTC
CASRRTGGITGANVLTF
>-|TRBV21-1|TRBJ2-5|-
TGTGCCAGCAGCGCGCTAGCGGGGGGGCCGGAAGGGCAAGAGACCCAGTACTTC
CASSALAGGPEGQETQYF
>-|TRBV2|TRBJ1-2|-
TGTGCCAGCAGTGAACTAGGGGCGAACTATGGCTACACCTTC
CASSELGANYGYTF
>-|TRBV7-9|TRBJ2-7|-
TGTGCCAGCAGCTTAAACCCGGGAAGGAACGAGCAGTACTTC
CASSLNPGRNEQYF
>-|TRBV7-3|TRBJ2-2|TRBD2
TGTGCCAGCAGCTCGGGACTAGCGTCCGGGGAGCTGTTTTTT
CASSSGLASGELFF
>-|TRBV9|TRBJ2-5|-
TGTGCCAGCAGCCCAGGGCCGGGCGCGGAGACCCAGTACTTC
CASSPGPGAETQYF
>-|TRBV6-5|TRBJ1-4|-
TGTGCCAGCAGTTACTCTCAAGGCTATAATGAAAAACTGTTTTTT
CASSYSQGYNEKLFF
>-|TRBV15|TRBJ2-2|TRBD2
TGTGCCACCAGCGAGAGGGTTGCTAGCGGCACCGGGGAGCTGTTTTTT
CATSERVASGTGELFF
>once|TRBV6-1|TRBJ1-1|TRBD1
TGTGCCAGCCTTGACAGGGGGCGAAGAGACACTGAAGCTTTCTTT
CASLDRGRRDTEAFF
>-|TRBV7-7|TRBJ2-2|-
TGTGCTAGCAGCTCTTTTCCGCGGGGATACACCGGGGAGCTGTTTTTT
CASSSFPRGYTGELFF
>few|TRBV2|TRBJ1-1|-
TGTGCCAGCAGTGAGAGGCACATGTACACTGAAGCTTTCTTT
CASSERHMYTEAFF
>-|TRBV5-4|TRBJ2-5|-
TGTGCCAGCAGCTCCCCCCGATTGCGGGCTAGAGAGACCCAGTACTTC
CASSSPRLRARETQYF
>-|TRBV18|TRBJ2-7|TRBD2
TGTGCCAGCTCGCCGAGGGAGGGGCCCTACGAGCAGTACTTC
CASSPREGPYEQYF
>-|TRBV7-8|TRBJ2-7|-
TGTGCCAGCAGCCACAGCTACGAGCAGTACTTC
CASSHSYEQYF
>-|TRBV30|TRBJ2-7|-
TGTGCCTGGACTACAGCCCCCTACGAGCAGTACTTC
CAWTTAPYEQYF
>-|TRBV7-3|TRBJ1-5|-
TGTGCTCCGCGGGTGGAGAGCAATCAGCCCCAGCATTTT
CAPRVESNQPQHF
>-|TRBV7-9|TRBJ2-7|-
TGTGCCAGCAGCTTTGTACACGAACCCTACGAGCAGTACTTC
CASSFVHEPYEQYF
>-|TRBV30|TRBJ1-2|-
TGTGCCTGGGGGGCCCCCGACACGAGCTCCTATGGCTACACCTTC
CAWGAPDTSSYGYTF
>-|TRBV11-2|TRBJ2-1|TRBD1
TGTGCCAGCAGCCCTGGACAGGTAGGGAATGAGCAGTTCTTC
CASSPGQVGNEQFF
>-|TRBV7-9|TRBJ1-4|TRBD1
TGTGCCAGCAGCTTATCCTTACAGGGGTACGGTAATGAAAAACTGTTTTTT
CASSLSLQGYGNEKLFF
>-|TRBV4-1|TRBJ1-5|-
TGCGCCAGCAGCCAAGAGTTACAGGACTATAGCAATCAGCCCCAGCATTTT
CASSQELQDYSNQPQHF
>-|TRBV6-5|TRBJ2-3|TRBD2
TGTGCCAGCACCCCTAGCGGGGGCCGGGGGGATACGCAGTATTTT
CASTPSGGRGDTQYF
>-|TRBV12-5|TRBJ2-4|TRBD2
TGTGCTAGTGGTCCTAGTGGCGGGAGCATTCAGTACTTC
CASGPSGGSIQYF
>few|TRBV30|TRBJ2-5|-
TGTGCCTGGAGTGCGGGGTACCAAGAGACCCAGTACTTC
CAWSAGYQETQYF
>-|TRBV30|TRBJ1-2|TRBD1
TGTGCCTGGAGTGTCGGACAGGGTGGATACTATGGCTACACCTTC
CAWSVGQGGYYGYTF
>-|TRBV11-2|TRBJ1-2|TRBD1
TGTGCCAGCAGCTTAGATAGGGGGCAGGGAGGCTACACCTTC
CASSLDRGQGGYTF
>once|TRBV6-5|TRBJ1-1|-
TGTGCCAGCCATCCCGGGCGCGGTCACACTGAAGCTTTCTTT
CASHPGRGHTEAFF
>-|TRBV30|TRBJ1-1|-
TGTGCCTGGATACTGATGAACACTGAAGCTTTCTTT
CAWILMNTEAFF
>-|TRBV14|TRBJ2-5|-
TGTGCCAGCAGCCAAGATAGAGGAGAGACCCAGTACTTC
CASSQDRGETQYF
>-|TRBV6-6|TRBJ1-3|-
TGTGCCAGCAGTTCGACCCCAAGTTCTGGAAACACCATATATTTT
CASSSTPSSGNTIYF
>-|TRBV11-2|TRBJ1-1|-
TGTGCCAGCAGCTTAAGGACATCTTTCACTGAAGCTTTCTTT
CASSLRTSFTEAFF
>-|TRBV7-2|TRBJ2-2|-
TGTGCCAGCAGCTTAGATTTTCTCGGGGAGCTGTTTTTT
CASSLDFLGELFF
>-|TRBV5-4|TRBJ2-2|TRBD1
TGTGCCAGCAGCTTTGGGACAGGGAACACCGGGGAGCTGTTTTTT
CASSFGTGNTGELFF
>-|TRBV15|TRBJ1-5|-
TGTGCCACCAGCAGAGATACCGATCAGCCCCAGCATTTT
CATSRDTDQPQHF
>-|TRBV18|TRBJ1-1|-
TGTGCCAGCTCACCACAGGGAAACACTGAAGCTTTCTTT
CASSPQGNTEAFF
>once|TRBV19|TRBJ1-5|-
TGTGCCAGTAGTAGTTCGGGACGGGGGAATCAGCCCCAGCATTTT
CASSSSGRGNQPQHF
>-|TRBV27|TRBJ2-7|TRBD2
TGTGCCAGCAGGCCATTACCTCCGGGACTAGCAAGCGAGCAGTACTTC
CASRPLPPGLASEQYF
>-|TRBV6-1|TRBJ2-5|-
TGTGCCAGCAGTTCTGTAGAGACCCAGTACTTC
CASSSVETQYF
>-|TRBV29-1|TRBJ2-2|-
TGCAGCGTTGTAATCGGGCAGGGAACCACCGGGGAGCTGTTTTTT
CSVVIGQGTTGELFF
>once|TRBV5-1|TRBJ2-2|TRBD1
TGCGCCAGCTGTCCAGACAGGGCGGTCACCGGGGAGCTGTTTTTT
CASCPDRAVTGELFF
>-|TRBV6-1|TRBJ1-2|TRBD1
TGTGCCAGCAATCAGGACAGGAGCACTAACTATGGCTACACCTTC
CASNQDRSTNYGYTF
>few|TRBV5-1|TRBJ1-1|-
TGCGCCAGCAGCTTGGTAAGGGACACTGAAGCTTTCTTT
CASSLVRDTEAFF
>-|TRBV10-2|TRBJ2-7|-
TGCGCCAGCCAGGCAGCACCCATCTACGAGCAGTACTTC
CASQAAPIYEQYF
>-|TRBV6-1|TRBJ2-4|-
TGTGCCAGCACCTGGACGGCGCTAGCCAAAAACATTCAGTACTTC
CASTWTALAKNIQYF
>-|TRBV2|TRBJ1-6|-
TGTGCCAGCAACTTACAGGGTGACAATTCACCCCTCCACTTT
CASNLQGDNSPLHF
>-|TRBV15|TRBJ2-3|-
TGTGCCACCAGCAGGGACGGAACAGCAGATACGCAGTATTTT
CATSRDGTADTQYF
>few|TRBV5-1|TRBJ1-1|TRBD1
TGCGCCAGCAGCACCTCGACAGGGCGGGGCACTGAAGCTTTCTTT
CASSTSTGRGTEAFF
>-|TRBV5-1|TRBJ2-1|TRBD1
TGCGCCAGCAGCTTGGGGGGACAGGGAAACAATGAGCAGTTCTTC
CASSLGGQGNNEQFF
>-|TRBV4-1|TRBJ2-2|TRBD2
TGCGCCAGCAGCCAGAGGGCTTCTGGGCGGGGGTCCAAGGGCGGGGAGCTGTTTTTT
CASSQRASGRGSKGGELFF
>-|TRBV7-2|TRBJ2-1|-
TGTGCCAGCAGCCAAGGGGGTCTGGCTAGCGGAGTTCCGAATGAGCAGTTCTTC
CASSQGGLASGVPNEQFF